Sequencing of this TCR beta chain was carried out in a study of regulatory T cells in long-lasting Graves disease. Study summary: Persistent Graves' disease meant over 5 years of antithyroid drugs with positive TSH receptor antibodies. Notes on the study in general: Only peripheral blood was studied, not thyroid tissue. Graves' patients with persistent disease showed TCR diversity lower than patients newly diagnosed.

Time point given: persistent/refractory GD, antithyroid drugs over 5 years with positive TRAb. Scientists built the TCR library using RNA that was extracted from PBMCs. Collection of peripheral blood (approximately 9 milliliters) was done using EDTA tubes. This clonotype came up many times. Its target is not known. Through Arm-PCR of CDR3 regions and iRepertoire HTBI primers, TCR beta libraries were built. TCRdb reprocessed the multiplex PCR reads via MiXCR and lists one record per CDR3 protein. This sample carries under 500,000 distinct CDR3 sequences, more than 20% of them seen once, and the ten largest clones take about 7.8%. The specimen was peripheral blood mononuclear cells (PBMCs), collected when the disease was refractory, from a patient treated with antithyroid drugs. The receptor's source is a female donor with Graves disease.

CDR3 loop: CASRPQGAILGYTF. CDR3 in DNA: TGTGCCAGCAGACCCCAGGGGGCTATTCTTGGCTACACCTTC. The J gene is TRBJ1-2, the V gene TRBV28, with 8 nucleotides matching TRBD1. V lost 6 bases to trimming and J lost 7 bases; unmatched junction nucleotides: 10. CDR1 is MDHEN and CDR2 is SYDVKM in the germline V gene. This CDR3 is 14 amino acids long.